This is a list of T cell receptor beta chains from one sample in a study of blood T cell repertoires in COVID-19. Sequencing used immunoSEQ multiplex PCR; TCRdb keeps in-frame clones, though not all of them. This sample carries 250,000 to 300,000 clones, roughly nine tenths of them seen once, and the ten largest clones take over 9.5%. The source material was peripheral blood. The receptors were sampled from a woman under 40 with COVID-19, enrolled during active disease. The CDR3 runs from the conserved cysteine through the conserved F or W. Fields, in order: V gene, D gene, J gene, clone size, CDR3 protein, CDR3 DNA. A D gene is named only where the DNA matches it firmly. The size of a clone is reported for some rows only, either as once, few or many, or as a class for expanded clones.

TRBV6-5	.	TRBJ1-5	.	CASSRGRGSNEPQHF	TGTGCCAGCAGTCGTGGTCGGGGGTCTAACGAGCCCCAGCATTTT
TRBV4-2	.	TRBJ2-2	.	CASSPGGNTGELFF	TGTGCCAGCAGCCCCGGTGGGAACACCGGGGAGCTGTTTTTT
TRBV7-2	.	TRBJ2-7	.	CASSLVEGGFYEQYF	TGTGCCAGCAGCTTAGTAGAGGGGGGGTTCTACGAGCAGTACTTC
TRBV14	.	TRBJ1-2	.	CASSQALDEGYTF	TGTGCCAGCAGCCAAGCTTTAGATGAAGGCTACACCTTC
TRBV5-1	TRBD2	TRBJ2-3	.	CASSTKLADPSTDTQYF	TGCGCCAGCAGCACCAAACTAGCGGATCCTAGCACAGATACGCAGTATTTT
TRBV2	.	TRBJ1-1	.	CASRQWGGRDTEAFF	TGTGCCAGCAGACAGTGGGGGGGTCGCGACACTGAAGCTTTCTTT
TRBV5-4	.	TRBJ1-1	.	CASSSVNTEAFF	TGTGCCAGCAGCTCAGTGAACACTGAAGCTTTCTTT
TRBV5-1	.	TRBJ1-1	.	CASSVAGASATEAFF	TGCGCCAGCAGCGTCGCGGGAGCCTCGGCCACTGAAGCTTTCTTT
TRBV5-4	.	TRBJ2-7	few	CASSYPRGAHEQYF	TGTGCCAGCAGCTACCCACGGGGGGCCCACGAGCAGTACTTC
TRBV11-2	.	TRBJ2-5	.	CASSLAEETQYF	TGTGCCAGCAGCTTAGCGGAGGAGACCCAGTACTTC
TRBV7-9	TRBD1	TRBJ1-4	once	CASSLAGDRGREKLFF	TGTGCCAGCAGCTTAGCGGGGGACAGGGGGCGAGAAAAACTGTTTTTT
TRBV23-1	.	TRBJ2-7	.	CASTRTHPHEQYF	TGCGCCAGCACTCGGACTCACCCCCACGAGCAGTACTTC
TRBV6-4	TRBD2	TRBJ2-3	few	CASSELAGEADTQYF	TGTGCCAGCAGTGAACTAGCGGGGGAGGCAGATACGCAGTATTTT
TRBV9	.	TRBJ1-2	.	CASSALQGYGYTF	TGTGCCAGCAGCGCGTTACAGGGATATGGCTACACCTTC
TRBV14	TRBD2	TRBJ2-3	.	CASSVGGTSTDTQYF	TGTGCCAGCAGCGTGGGGGGGACTAGCACAGATACGCAGTATTTT
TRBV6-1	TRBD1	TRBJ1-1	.	CASSDYGQGVGTEAFF	TGTGCCAGCAGTGATTATGGGCAGGGGGTGGGCACTGAAGCTTTCTTT